The clone carrying this TCR beta chain was observed a single time. What it binds is not known. CDR1 and CDR2 from the germline V gene are DFQATT and SNEGSKA (reference sequence). Trimming cost V 3 bases and J 2 bases; bases outside gene matches: 2. The CDR3 loop spans 13 amino acids. Prepared libraries of TCR beta cDNA carried unique molecular identifiers. With roughly 0.85 to 11 million T cells as the source, roughly 0.5 million cDNA molecules resulted. TCRdb recomputed calls from the PCR reads with MiXCR, one row per CDR3 protein. The data hold 750,000 to 950,000 distinct CDR3 sequences, with roughly 50% observed a single time. The data originate from a study of post-analysis software for immune sequencing data. Broader study findings: Same-batch preparations were strongly co-clustered by F measure. Controls had significantly higher normalized Chao1 diversity than multiple sclerosis patients. TRBV segments more frequent in patients than in controls numbered several and included TRBV5-6, TRBV5-1 and TRBV20-1.

Source material: blood. This clonotype originated in a girl between 10 and 17 years old with multiple sclerosis. The V call is TRBV20-1, the J call TRBJ2-5, with TRBD2 identical over 8 bases. CDR3 residues: CSASGGAQETQYF. The CDR3 DNA sequence: TGCAGTGCTAGCGGGGGGGCTCAAGAGACCCAGTACTTC.